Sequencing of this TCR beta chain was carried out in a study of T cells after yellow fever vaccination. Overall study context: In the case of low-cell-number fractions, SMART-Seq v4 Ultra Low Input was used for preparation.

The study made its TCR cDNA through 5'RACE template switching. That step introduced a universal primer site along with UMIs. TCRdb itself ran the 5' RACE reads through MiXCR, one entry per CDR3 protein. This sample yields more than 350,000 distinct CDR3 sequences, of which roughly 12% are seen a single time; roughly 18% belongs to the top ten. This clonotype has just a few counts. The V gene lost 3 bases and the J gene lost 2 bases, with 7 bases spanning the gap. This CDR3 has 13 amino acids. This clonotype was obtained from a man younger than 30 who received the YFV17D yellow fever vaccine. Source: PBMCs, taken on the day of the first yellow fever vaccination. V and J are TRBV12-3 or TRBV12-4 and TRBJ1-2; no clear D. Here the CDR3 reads CASSFQQNYGYTF. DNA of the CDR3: TGTGCCAGCAGTTTTCAACAGAACTATGGCTACACCTTC.